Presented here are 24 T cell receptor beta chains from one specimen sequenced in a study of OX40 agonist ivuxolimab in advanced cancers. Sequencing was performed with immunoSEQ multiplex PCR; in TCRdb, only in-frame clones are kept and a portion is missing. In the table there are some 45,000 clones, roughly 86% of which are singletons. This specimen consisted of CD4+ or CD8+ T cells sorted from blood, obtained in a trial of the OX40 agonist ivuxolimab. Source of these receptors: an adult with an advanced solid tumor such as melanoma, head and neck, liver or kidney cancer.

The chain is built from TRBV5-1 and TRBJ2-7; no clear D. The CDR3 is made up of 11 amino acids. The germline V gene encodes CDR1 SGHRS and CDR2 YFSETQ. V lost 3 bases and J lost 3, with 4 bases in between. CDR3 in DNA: TGCGCCAGCAGCTGGGGCTACGAGCAGTACTTC. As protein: CASSWGYEQYF.

The CDR3 DNA reads as TGTGCCAGCAGCGTAGCGGAGGGATCCTACAATGAGCAGTTCTTC. As protein: CASSVAEGSYNEQFF. The chain combines TRBV9 with TRBJ2-1; perhaps TRBD2 as D (6 bases). Trimming removed 0 bases from V and 1 base from J, with 8 bases in between. CDR3 length: 15 amino acids. Germline CDR1 reads SGDLS; CDR2 reads YYNGEE. The variable domain in full, with the rest retrieved from reference TRBV9 and TRBJ2-1, is DSGVTQTPKHLITATGQRVTLRCSPRSGDLSVYWYQQSLDQGLQFLIQYYNGEERAKGNILERFSAQQFPDLHSELNLSSLELGDSALYFCASSVAEGSYNEQFFGPGTRLTVL.

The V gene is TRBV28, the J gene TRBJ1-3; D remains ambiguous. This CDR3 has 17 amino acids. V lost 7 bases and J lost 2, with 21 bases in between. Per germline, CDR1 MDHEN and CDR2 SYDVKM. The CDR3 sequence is CASKFHQEPSAGNTIYF. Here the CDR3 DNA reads TGTGCCAGCAAATTTCATCAGGAACCTTCGGCTGGAAACACCATATATTTT.

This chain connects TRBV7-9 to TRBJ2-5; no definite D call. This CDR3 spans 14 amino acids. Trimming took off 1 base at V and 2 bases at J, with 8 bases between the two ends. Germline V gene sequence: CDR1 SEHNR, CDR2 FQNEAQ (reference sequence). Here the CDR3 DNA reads TGTGCCAGCAGCTTAGTCCACCGGCAAGAGACCCAGTACTTC. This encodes CASSLVHRQETQYF.

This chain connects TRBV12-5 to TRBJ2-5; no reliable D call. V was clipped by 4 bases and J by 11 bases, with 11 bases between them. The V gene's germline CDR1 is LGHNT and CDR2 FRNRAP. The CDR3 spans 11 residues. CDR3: CASGSGQLQYF. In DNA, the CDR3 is TGTGCTAGTGGTTCGGGCCAGTTGCAGTACTTC.

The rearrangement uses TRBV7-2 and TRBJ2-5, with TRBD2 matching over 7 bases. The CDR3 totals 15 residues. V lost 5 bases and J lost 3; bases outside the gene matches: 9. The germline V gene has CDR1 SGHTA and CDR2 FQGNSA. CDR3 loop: CASSPSAGVKETQYF. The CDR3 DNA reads TGTGCCAGCAGCCCTTCGGCGGGGGTTAAAGAGACCCAGTACTTC.

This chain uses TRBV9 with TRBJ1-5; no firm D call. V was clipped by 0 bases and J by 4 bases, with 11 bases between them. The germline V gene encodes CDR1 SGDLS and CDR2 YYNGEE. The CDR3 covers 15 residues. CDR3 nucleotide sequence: TGTGCCAGCAGCGTAGAAGGGCTTGGGAATCAGCCCCAGCATTTT. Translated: CASSVEGLGNQPQHF.

CDR3 region: CASSLLAGGSTDTQYF. The CDR3, as DNA: TGTGCCAGCAGCTTACTAGCGGGGGGGAGCACAGATACGCAGTATTTT. The chain combines TRBV7-6 with TRBJ2-3, with 12 bases that match TRBD2. Germline V gene lookup returns CDR1 SGHVS and CDR2 FNYEAQ. The J segment lost 0 bases and the V segment lost 2 bases, leaving 0 bases of the junction unmatched. This CDR3 spans 16 amino acids.

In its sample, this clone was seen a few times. The CDR3 loop reads CASRLAGSYEQYF. The DNA of the CDR3 is TGTGCCAGTAGACTAGCGGGCTCCTACGAGCAGTACTTC. The chain uses TRBV5-4 and TRBJ2-7, with 10 bases aligning to TRBD2. Germline CDR1 and CDR2: SGHNT and YYREEE (reference sequence). The CDR3 has 13 amino acids. With 8 bases clipped from V and 0 bases from J, the junction kept 2 bases outside the gene matches.

For the CDR3, the DNA is TGCGCCAGCAGCCAAGATTATTGGAATGCCTACGAGCAGTACGTC. Amino acid sequence: CASSQDYWNAYEQYV. The V gene is TRBV4-1, the J gene TRBJ2-7; no clear D gene. Deletions cut 0 bases from V and 2 bases from J, with 11 bases between. Germline loops: CDR1 MGHRA, CDR2 YSYEKL. This CDR3 has 15 residues.

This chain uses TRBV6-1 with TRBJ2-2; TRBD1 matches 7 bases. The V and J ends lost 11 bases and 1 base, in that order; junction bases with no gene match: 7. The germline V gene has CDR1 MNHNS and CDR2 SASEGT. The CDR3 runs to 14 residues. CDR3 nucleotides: TGTGCCGGGCTAGACAGGGAGAACACCGGGGAGCTGTTTTTT. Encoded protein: CAGLDRENTGELFF.

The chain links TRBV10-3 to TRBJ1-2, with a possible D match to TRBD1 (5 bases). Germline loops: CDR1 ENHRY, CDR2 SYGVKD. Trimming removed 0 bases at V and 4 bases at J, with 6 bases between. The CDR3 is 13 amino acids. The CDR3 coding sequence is TGTGCCATCAGTGAGTCGGGGGGCTATGGCTACACCTTC. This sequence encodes CAISESGGYGYTF.

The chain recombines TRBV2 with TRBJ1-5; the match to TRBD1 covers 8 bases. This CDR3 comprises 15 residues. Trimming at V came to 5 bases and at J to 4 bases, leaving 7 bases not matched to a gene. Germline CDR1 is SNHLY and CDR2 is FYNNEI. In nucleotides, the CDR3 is TGTGCCAGCAGTACCCCGGGACAGGAGAATCAGCCCCAGCATTTT. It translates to CASSTPGQENQPQHF. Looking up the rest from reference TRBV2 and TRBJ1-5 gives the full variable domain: EPEVTQTPSHQVTQMGQEVILRCVPISNHLYFYWYRQILGQKVEFLVSFYNNEISEKSEIFDDQFSVERPDGSNFTLKIRSTKLEDSAMYFCASSTPGQENQPQHFGDGTRLSIL.

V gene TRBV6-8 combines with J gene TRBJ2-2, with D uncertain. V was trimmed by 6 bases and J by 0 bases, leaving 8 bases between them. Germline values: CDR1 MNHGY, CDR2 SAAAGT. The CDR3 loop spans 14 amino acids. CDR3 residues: CASRTEANTGELFF. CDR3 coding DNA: TGTGCCAGCAGAACAGAGGCGAACACCGGGGAGCTGTTTTTT.

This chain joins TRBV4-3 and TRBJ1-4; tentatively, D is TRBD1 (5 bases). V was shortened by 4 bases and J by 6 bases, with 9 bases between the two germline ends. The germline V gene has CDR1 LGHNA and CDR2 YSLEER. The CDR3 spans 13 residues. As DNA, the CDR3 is TGCGCCAGCAGCCTCCGGGACGATGAAAAACTGTTTTTT. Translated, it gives CASSLRDDEKLFF.

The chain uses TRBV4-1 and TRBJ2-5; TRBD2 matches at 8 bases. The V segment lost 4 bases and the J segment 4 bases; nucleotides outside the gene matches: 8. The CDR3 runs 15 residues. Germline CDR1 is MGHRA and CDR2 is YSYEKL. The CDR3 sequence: CASSPAGGSGETQYF. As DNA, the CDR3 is TGCGCCAGCAGCCCCGCGGGGGGATCTGGAGAGACCCAGTACTTC.

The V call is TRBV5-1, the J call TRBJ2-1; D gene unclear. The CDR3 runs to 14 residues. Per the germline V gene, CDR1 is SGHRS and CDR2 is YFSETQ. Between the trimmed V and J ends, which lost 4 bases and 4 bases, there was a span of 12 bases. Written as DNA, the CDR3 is TGCGCCAGCAGCCCCCCCCCGCAGTACAATGAGCAGTTCTTC. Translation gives CASSPPPQYNEQFF.

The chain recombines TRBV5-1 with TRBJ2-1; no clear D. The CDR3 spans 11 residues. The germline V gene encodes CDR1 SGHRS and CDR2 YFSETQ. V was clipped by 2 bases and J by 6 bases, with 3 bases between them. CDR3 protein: CASSFANEQFF. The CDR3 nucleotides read TGCGCCAGCAGCTTCGCCAATGAGCAGTTCTTC.

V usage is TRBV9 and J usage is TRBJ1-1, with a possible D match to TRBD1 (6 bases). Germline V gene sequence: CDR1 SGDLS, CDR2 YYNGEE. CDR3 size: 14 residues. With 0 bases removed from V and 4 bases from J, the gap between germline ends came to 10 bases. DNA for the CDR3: TGTGCCAGCAGCGTAGAGAGGGGGGGCACTGAAGCTTTCTTT. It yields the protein CASSVERGGTEAFF.

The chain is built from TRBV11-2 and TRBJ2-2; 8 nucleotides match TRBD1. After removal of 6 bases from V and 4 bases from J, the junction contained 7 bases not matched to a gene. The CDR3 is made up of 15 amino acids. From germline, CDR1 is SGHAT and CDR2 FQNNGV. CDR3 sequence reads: CASRSQGAATGELFF. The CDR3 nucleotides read TGTGCCAGCAGATCGCAGGGGGCGGCCACCGGGGAGCTGTTTTTT.

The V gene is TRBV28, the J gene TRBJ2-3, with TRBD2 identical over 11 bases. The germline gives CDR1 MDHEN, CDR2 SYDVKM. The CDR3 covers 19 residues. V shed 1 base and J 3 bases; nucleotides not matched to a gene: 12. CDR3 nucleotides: TGTGCCAGCAGTTTATTGTCCATGACTAGCGGGATTGGGACAGATACGCAGTATTTT. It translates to CASSLLSMTSGIGTDTQYF.

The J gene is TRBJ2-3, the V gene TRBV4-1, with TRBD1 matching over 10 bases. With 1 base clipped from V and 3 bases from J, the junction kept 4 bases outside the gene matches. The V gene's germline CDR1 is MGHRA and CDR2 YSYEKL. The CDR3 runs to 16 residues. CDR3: CASSQGPGQGTDTQYF. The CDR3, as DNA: TGCGCCAGCAGCCAAGGCCCGGGACAGGGGACAGATACGCAGTATTTT.

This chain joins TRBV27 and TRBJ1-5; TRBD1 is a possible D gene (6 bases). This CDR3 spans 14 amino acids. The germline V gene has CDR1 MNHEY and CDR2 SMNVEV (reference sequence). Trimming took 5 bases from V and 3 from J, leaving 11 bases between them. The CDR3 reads CASSPQGPNQPQHF. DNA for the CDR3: TGTGCCAGCAGTCCCCAGGGGCCCAATCAGCCCCAGCATTTT.

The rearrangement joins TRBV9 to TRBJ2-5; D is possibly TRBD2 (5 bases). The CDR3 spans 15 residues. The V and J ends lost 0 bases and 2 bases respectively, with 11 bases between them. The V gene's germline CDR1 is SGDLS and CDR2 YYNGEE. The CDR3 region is CASSVVAGIQETQYF. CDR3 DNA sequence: TGTGCCAGCAGCGTAGTTGCCGGGATTCAAGAGACCCAGTACTTC.